The entry below describes one T cell receptor (beta chain). Authors' analysis steps: How many nucleated cells were present was estimated from reference gene primer amplification. Repertoires were generated with immunoSEQ multiplex PCR, while TCRdb's copy carries only in-frame clones and drops some. That table supplies the V and J calls and clone size; D and trimming were determined from the DNA. Counted here are 200,000 to 250,000 clones, 75% to 85% occurring once; the ten biggest clones make up 6.5% to 9%. The sample originates from a study of blood T cell repertoires in COVID-19. The overall study: T cells, B-cell-depleted T cells, or PBMCs provided the cDNA or gDNA that served as material.

The trim removed 4 bases at V and 6 bases at J, leaving 16 bases unmatched. The germline CDR1 and CDR2 sequences are SGHNT and YYREEE (reference sequence). CDR3 size: 17 residues. The sample comprised peripheral blood. This chain links TRBV5-4 with TRBJ1-5, with 7 bases lining up with TRBD1. The source of this sequence is a woman aged 45-65 years with acute or convalescent COVID-19. The CDR3 spells CASSGGFEGAAFQPQHF. DNA of the CDR3: TGTGCCAGCAGCGGGGGGTTCGAGGGGGCGGCTTTTCAGCCCCAGCATTTT.